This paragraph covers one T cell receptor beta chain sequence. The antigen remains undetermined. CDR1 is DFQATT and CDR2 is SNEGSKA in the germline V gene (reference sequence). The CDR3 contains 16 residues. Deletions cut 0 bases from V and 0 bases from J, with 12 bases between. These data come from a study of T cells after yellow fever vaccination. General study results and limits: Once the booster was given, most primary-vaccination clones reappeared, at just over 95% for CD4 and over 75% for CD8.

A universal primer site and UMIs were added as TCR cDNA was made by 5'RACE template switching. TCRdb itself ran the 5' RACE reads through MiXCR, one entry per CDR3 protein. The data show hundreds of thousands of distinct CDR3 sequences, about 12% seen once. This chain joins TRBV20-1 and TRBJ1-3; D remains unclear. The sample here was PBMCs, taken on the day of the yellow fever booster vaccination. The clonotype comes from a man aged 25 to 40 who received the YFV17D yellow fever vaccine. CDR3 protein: CSARDLRGSSGNTIYF. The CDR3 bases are TGCAGTGCTAGAGATCTTCGCGGGAGCTCTGGAAACACCATATATTTT.